The T cell receptor beta chain described here comes from a study of blood T cell repertoires in COVID-19. Clones were sequenced by immunoSEQ multiplex PCR, and TCRdb holds only the in-frame ones, with some missing. The sample includes roughly 70,000 clones, nearly 90% of them seen just once. Unmatched junction bases numbered 2, after V lost 7 bases and J lost 4 bases. Germline assignment: CDR1 MNHEY and CDR2 SVGAGI. This CDR3 is built from 13 residues. The clonotype originates from a woman between 50 and 59 years old with active COVID-19. The sample comprised peripheral blood. The chain couples TRBV6-5 to TRBJ2-1; TRBD2 matches 9 bases. This CDR3 is CASTREGYNEQFF. The CDR3 nucleotides read TGTGCCAGCACGCGGGAGGGTTACAATGAGCAGTTCTTC.